These 4 T cell receptor beta chains share one sample of origin, sequenced in a study of siplizumab effects on memory and regulatory T cells. Assay used: immunoSEQ multiplex PCR; TCRdb lists only in-frame clones, some missing. Here the sample spans some 97,000 clones, roughly 93% being singletons. Sequences were obtained from non-Treg CD4+ T cells sorted from blood. The receptors derive from a human donor in good health.

V and J are TRBV28 and TRBJ2-3; no clear D gene. Deletions cut 5 bases from V and 6 bases from J, with 3 bases between. CDR1 MDHEN and CDR2 SYDVKM come from the germline V gene. The CDR3 totals 10 residues. In DNA, the CDR3 is TGTGCCAGCAGTGGGGATACGCAGTATTTT. Translated: CASSGDTQYF.

The chain links TRBV29-1 to TRBJ1-1; tentatively, D is TRBD1 (6 bases). V shed 6 bases and J shed 0 bases, with 17 bases lying between them. CDR3 size: 15 residues. Germline V gene sequence: CDR1 SQVTM, CDR2 ANQGSEA. DNA for the CDR3: TGCAGCGTCGAGCGGGCAGGGGTCATGAACACTGAAGCTTTCTTT. Protein: CSVERAGVMNTEAFF.

This clone was picked up one time. The chain has TRBV6-1 and TRBJ1-3, with 8 bases that match TRBD1. The trim removed 5 bases at V and 3 bases at J, leaving 6 bases unmatched. The CDR3 spans 15 residues. Looked up from germline, CDR1 is MNHNS and CDR2 is SASEGT. The CDR3 sequence: CASSQPGQDGNTIYF. For the CDR3, the DNA is TGTGCCAGCAGTCAACCGGGACAGGATGGAAACACCATATATTTT.

The CDR3 region is CASHPGLARTGELFF. The CDR3 nucleotides read TGTGCCAGCCATCCGGGACTAGCGCGGACCGGGGAGCTGTTTTTT. J is TRBJ2-2 and V is TRBV9, with 10 bases matching TRBD2. The CDR3 runs 15 residues. CDR1 and CDR2 from the germline V gene are SGDLS and YYNGEE. J lost 5 bases, V lost 7 bases, and 8 bases had no gene match.